This TCR beta chain was found in a study of blood T cell repertoires in COVID-19 (dated by TCRdb to 2020 to 2022). Study-wide context: Samples from collaborators originated in the United States, Italy and Spain and spanned both the acute and convalescent phases of COVID-19. A freely available public database, intended as a resource for researchers studying the immune response to SARS-CoV-2, is where the repertoires were released. The sample metadata nearly always contained a de-identified subject ID, COVID-19 status, age in years and sex. Where available, HLA class I and class II types were obtained from metadata supplied by the sample provider rather than from assay-based typing. Samples came from the ongoing ImmuneRACE study (first 160 participants) plus 1,254 subjects from 6 global collaborators. Deeply sampled blood TCRbeta repertoires from subjects exposed to, actively infected with, or recovered from COVID-19 were included in the dataset. The prospective study material was composed of cDNA or gDNA derived from T cells, B-cell-depleted T cells, or PBMCs.

TCRbeta CDR3 regions were amplified from genomic DNA by means of the immunoSEQ Assay, a bias-controlled multiplex PCR. Under the source paper's analysis protocol: Nucleated cell counts per sample were estimated from amplification of reference gene primers within the assay. To quantify the absolute abundance of each unique TCRbeta CDR3 rearrangement, sequence reads were collapsed and filtered. Productive Simpson clonality was computed per sample as the square root of Simpson's diversity index over productive rearrangements. TCRdb stores this immuneACCESS table with in-frame sequences only. Part of the clones is absent; in the studies checked, under half of the shortfall reflects unresolved V genes, and no reason is known for the rest. V, J and clone size reflect that table, while D and trimming were determined from the DNA. For this sample there are hundreds of thousands of clones; approximately 88% appear just once. The ten biggest clones cover 2.5% to 3% of the sample.

Comments on this clone: Its antigen is currently not known. No much larger clonotype is one base removed from it; base qualities were not supplied.

Participants in the prospective study were aged roughly 18 to 90 years, lived in about two dozen United States geographic areas, and enrolled through a virtual design. Cohort assignment in the prospective study relied on participant-reported clinical history from a screening survey and a study questionnaire. In the prospective study, whole blood, serum and a nasopharyngeal or oropharyngeal swab were collected from each participant by mobile phlebotomists. Over an approximately 2-month period, participants in the prospective study had the option of providing additional blood draws and questionnaires. Prospective study blood samples were shipped either frozen or at room temperature before DNA extraction. Study-wide conclusions, independent of this receptor: The quantity of clinical and demographic metadata differed by source and by participant and was supplied without curation.

V drops 0 bases and J drops 6 bases, leaving 14 bases in between. Inclusive of the bounding cysteine and phenylalanine, the CDR3 is 15 residues long. Only the CDR3 region is kept as DNA, spanning 45 bases read in frame from base 1. In the germline V gene (reference sequence), CDR1 corresponds to LGHDT and CDR2 to YNNKEL. Rearrangement joined TRBV3-1 (or the pseudogene TRBV3-2) to TRBJ2-5; the D gene is not confidently resolved. Input material: PBMCs or T cells enriched from blood (not recorded which). The TCR originated in a woman aged 30 to 39 with acute COVID-19. The sequence in DNA is TGTGCCAGCAGCCAAGATGCCACCCTAGGCAAGACCCAGTACTTC. Translated, it reads CASSQDATLGKTQYF.